This is a list of T cell receptor beta chains from one sample in a study. TCRdb fed the RT-PCR reads into MiXCR, producing one record per CDR3 protein. This repertoire shows about 700,000 distinct CDR3 sequences, approximately 15% found once; its top ten account for 3.6%. Source material: memory CD4+ T cells from blood. The receptors here all came from a female donor in good health, serving as a healthy control. Both conserved end residues are part of each CDR3. The order of the fields is D gene, J gene, clone size, V gene, CDR3 protein, CDR3 DNA. D genes are given only for firm matches. The size entry is marked missing in some rows and otherwise reads once, few, many or a size class.

d_gene: -; j_gene: TRBJ2-7; abundance: -; v_gene: TRBV28; CDR3aa: CASSSPFLTYEQYF; CDR3nt: TGTGCCAGCAGCTCCCCATTCCTCACCTACGAGCAGTACTTC
d_gene: TRBD2; j_gene: TRBJ2-7; abundance: many; v_gene: TRBV12-3/TRBV12-4; CDR3aa: CASSAGLGPSYEQYF; CDR3nt: TGTGCCAGCAGCGCAGGACTAGGGCCCTCCTACGAGCAGTACTTC
d_gene: -; j_gene: TRBJ1-1; abundance: -; v_gene: TRBV6-5; CDR3aa: CASSWGVRGTEAFF; CDR3nt: TGTGCCAGCAGTTGGGGGGTTCGAGGCACTGAAGCTTTCTTT
d_gene: TRBD2; j_gene: TRBJ2-1; abundance: many; v_gene: TRBV20-1; CDR3aa: CSARGVAGGGDNEQFF; CDR3nt: TGCAGTGCCCGGGGAGTAGCGGGGGGAGGGGACAATGAGCAGTTCTTC
d_gene: -; j_gene: TRBJ2-3; abundance: -; v_gene: TRBV5-4; CDR3aa: CASSPDPVSTDTQYF; CDR3nt: TGTGCCAGCAGCCCCGACCCAGTTAGCACAGATACGCAGTATTTT
d_gene: -; j_gene: TRBJ2-7; abundance: many; v_gene: TRBV20-1; CDR3aa: CSARYSGHEQYF; CDR3nt: TGCAGTGCCCGATATAGTGGCCACGAGCAGTACTTC
d_gene: TRBD1; j_gene: TRBJ1-1; abundance: -; v_gene: TRBV10-3; CDR3aa: CAISPLEVDDRGIGFMNTEAFF; CDR3nt: TGTGCCATCAGTCCGCTGGAAGTCGACGACAGGGGGATTGGATTCATGAACACTGAAGCTTTCTTT
d_gene: -; j_gene: TRBJ1-2; abundance: many; v_gene: TRBV6-6; CDR3aa: CASGEGLYGYTF; CDR3nt: TGTGCCAGCGGGGAGGGTCTCTATGGCTACACCTTC
d_gene: TRBD2; j_gene: TRBJ2-7; abundance: many; v_gene: TRBV12-3/TRBV12-4; CDR3aa: CASSQSGRAYEQYF; CDR3nt: TGTGCCAGCAGTCAAAGCGGGAGGGCCTACGAGCAGTACTTC
d_gene: -; j_gene: TRBJ2-1; abundance: many; v_gene: TRBV12-3/TRBV12-4; CDR3aa: CASSEGRLLEHEQFF; CDR3nt: TGTGCCAGCAGCGAGGGACGTTTACTAGAGCATGAGCAGTTCTTC
d_gene: -; j_gene: TRBJ1-3; abundance: many; v_gene: TRBV20-1; CDR3aa: CSAKFPGSKDTIYF; CDR3nt: TGCAGTGCCAAATTCCCGGGCTCTAAGGACACCATATATTTT
d_gene: TRBD1; j_gene: TRBJ2-1; abundance: once; v_gene: TRBV24-1; CDR3aa: CATSDLLAGQGYNEQFF; CDR3nt: TGTGCCACCAGTGACCTCTTAGCCGGACAGGGCTACAATGAGCAGTTCTTC
d_gene: -; j_gene: TRBJ2-1; abundance: many; v_gene: TRBV20-1; CDR3aa: CSTLAASSYNEQFF; CDR3nt: TGCAGTACTTTAGCGGCCAGCTCCTACAATGAGCAGTTCTTC
d_gene: -; j_gene: TRBJ1-1; abundance: many; v_gene: TRBV7-2; CDR3aa: CASSYTVGTEAFF; CDR3nt: TGTGCCAGCAGTTATACCGTAGGTACTGAAGCTTTCTTT
d_gene: -; j_gene: TRBJ2-1; abundance: -; v_gene: TRBV28; CDR3aa: CASSSDRDTVYNEQFF; CDR3nt: TGTGCCAGCAGTTCTGACCGGGACACCGTCTACAATGAGCAGTTCTTC
d_gene: -; j_gene: TRBJ2-3; abundance: -; v_gene: TRBV9; CDR3aa: CASSADFGRTDTQYF; CDR3nt: TGTGCCAGCAGCGCCGACTTTGGAAGGACAGATACGCAGTATTTT
d_gene: -; j_gene: TRBJ1-1; abundance: many; v_gene: TRBV7-2; CDR3aa: CASSPYTEAFF; CDR3nt: TGTGCCAGCAGCCCGTACACTGAAGCTTTCTTT
d_gene: -; j_gene: TRBJ1-2; abundance: few; v_gene: TRBV12-3/TRBV12-4; CDR3aa: CASTLGGYGYTF; CDR3nt: TGTGCCAGCACCCTCGGGGGTTATGGCTACACCTTC
d_gene: TRBD1; j_gene: TRBJ1-4; abundance: -; v_gene: TRBV24-1; CDR3aa: CATSDDRGPDEKLFF; CDR3nt: TGTGCCACCAGTGATGACAGGGGGCCTGATGAAAAACTGTTTTTT
d_gene: TRBD1; j_gene: TRBJ2-6; abundance: -; v_gene: TRBV18; CDR3aa: CASSSKPGQSSGANVLTF; CDR3nt: TGTGCCAGCTCGTCAAAACCGGGACAGAGCTCTGGGGCCAACGTCCTGACTTTC
d_gene: -; j_gene: TRBJ1-5; abundance: few; v_gene: TRBV5-6; CDR3aa: CASSVGLLEQPQHF; CDR3nt: TGTGCCAGCAGCGTGGGACTCCTTGAACAGCCCCAGCATTTT
d_gene: -; j_gene: TRBJ2-1; abundance: many; v_gene: TRBV5-5; CDR3aa: CASSVEGTDSYNEQFF; CDR3nt: TGTGCCAGCAGCGTGGAGGGGACCGATTCCTACAATGAGCAGTTCTTC
d_gene: -; j_gene: TRBJ1-2; abundance: -; v_gene: TRBV15; CDR3aa: CATSRETGHYGYTF; CDR3nt: TGTGCCACCAGCAGAGAAACGGGGCACTATGGCTACACCTTC
d_gene: -; j_gene: TRBJ1-1; abundance: -; v_gene: TRBV7-9; CDR3aa: CASTLGGRTEAFF; CDR3nt: TGTGCCAGCACCCTGGGAGGGCGGACTGAAGCTTTCTTT
d_gene: -; j_gene: TRBJ1-3; abundance: -; v_gene: TRBV7-2; CDR3aa: CASSSRSRSNTIYF; CDR3nt: TGTGCCAGCAGCTCCCGGTCCCGATCCAACACCATATATTTT